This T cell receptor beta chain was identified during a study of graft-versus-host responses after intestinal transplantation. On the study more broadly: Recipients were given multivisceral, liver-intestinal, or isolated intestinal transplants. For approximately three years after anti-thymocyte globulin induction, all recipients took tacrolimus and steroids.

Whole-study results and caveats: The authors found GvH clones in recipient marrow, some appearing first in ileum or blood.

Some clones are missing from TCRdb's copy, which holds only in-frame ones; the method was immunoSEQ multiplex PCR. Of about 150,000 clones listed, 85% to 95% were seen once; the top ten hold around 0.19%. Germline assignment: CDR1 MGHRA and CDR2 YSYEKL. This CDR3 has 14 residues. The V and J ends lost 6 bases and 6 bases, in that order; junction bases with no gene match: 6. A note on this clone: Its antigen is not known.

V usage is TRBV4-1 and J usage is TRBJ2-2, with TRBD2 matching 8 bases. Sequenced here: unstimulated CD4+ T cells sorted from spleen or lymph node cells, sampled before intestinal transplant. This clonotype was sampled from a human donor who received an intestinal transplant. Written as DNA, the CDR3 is TGCGCCAGCAGTCTTGGACTAGCCCCCGGGGAGCTGTTTTTT. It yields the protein CASSLGLAPGELFF.